A selection of T cell receptor beta chains follows, all from one sample in a study of shared clonotypes between healthy human individuals. Assay used: immunoSEQ multiplex PCR; TCRdb lists only in-frame clones, some missing. The sample comprises around 1.5 million clones, roughly 98% of which are singletons, and roughly 0.45% rests with the top ten. The sample taken for sequencing was naive CD4+ T cells sorted from blood. Every receptor here comes from a young man in good health. CDR3s include the opening cysteine and the closing phenylalanine or tryptophan. D genes are given only for firm matches. Only some rows state a clone size, as once, few, many or a class for expanded clones.

V	size	J	D	DNA	CDR3
TRBV18	NA	TRBJ2-1	NA	TGCGCCAGCTCACCACCATCTAGCAGGCAGTTCTTC	CASSPPSSRQFF
TRBV29-1	NA	TRBJ1-2	NA	TGCAGCGTTGTTGCGGGTCCGAACTATGGCTACACCTTC	CSVVAGPNYGYTF
TRBV29-1	NA	TRBJ2-5	TRBD2	TGCAGCCTACTGACTAGCGGTGAAGAGACCCAGTACTTC	CSLLTSGEETQYF
TRBV28	once	TRBJ2-1	NA	TGTGCCAGCAGTCAACACTTAGCAGTGTTCAATGAGCAGTTCTTC	CASSQHLAVFNEQFF
TRBV7-9	NA	TRBJ2-7	TRBD1	TGTGCCAGCAGCTTGGCTGGACAGGGGTCCTACGAGCAGTACTTC	CASSLAGQGSYEQYF
TRBV7-9	NA	TRBJ2-4	NA	TGTGCCAGCAGCTTATTCGAAAACGGCATTCAGTACTTC	CASSLFENGIQYF
TRBV20-1	NA	TRBJ1-1	NA	TGCAGTGCCGTTCTAGGATTGGTAGCTTTCTTT	CSAVLGLVAFF
TRBV7-2	NA	TRBJ2-1	NA	TGTGCCAGCAGTTTTGGGGTCACTGAAGAGCAGTTCTTC	CASSFGVTEEQFF
TRBV18	NA	TRBJ2-7	NA	TGTGCCAGCTCACCCGGAAGGGACGAGCAGTACTTC	CASSPGRDEQYF
TRBV5-8	NA	TRBJ2-4	NA	TGTGCCAGCTGGGGCTTTCTCCACCGGGGCATTCAGTACTTC	CASWGFLHRGIQYF
TRBV4-1	NA	TRBJ1-5	TRBD1	TGCGCCAGCAGCCCAATAGACAGGGCACCCAATCAGCCCCAGCATTTT	CASSPIDRAPNQPQHF
TRBV18	NA	TRBJ2-1	TRBD1	TGTGCCAGCTCCCCACTGGGGGTGTTGACAGGGCCTAGTGAGCAGTTCTTC	CASSPLGVLTGPSEQFF
TRBV28	once	TRBJ1-1	NA	TGTGCCAGCAGCTCAGGTTTCCCGAACACTGAAGCTTTCTTT	CASSSGFPNTEAFF
TRBV20-1	NA	TRBJ2-5	NA	TGCAGTGCTCAAGCTCAGGGGACCCAGTACTTC	CSAQAQGTQYF
TRBV9	NA	TRBJ1-2	NA	TGTGCCAGCAGCGTAGGTGGGCAATCCTATGGCTACACCTTC	CASSVGGQSYGYTF
TRBV6-6	once	TRBJ2-2	TRBD1	TGTGCCAGCACCGACAGGGCCCCGAGAACCGGGGAGCTGTTTTTT	CASTDRAPRTGELFF
TRBV6-5	NA	TRBJ2-1	TRBD2	TGTGCCAGCAGTTACGTTGCGGGAGGAACTTATGAGCAGTTCTTC	CASSYVAGGTYEQFF
TRBV18	NA	TRBJ2-6	TRBD2	TGTGCCAGCTCACCGACGGGACTAGCGGGGGTCTCTGGGGCCAACGTCCTGACTTTC	CASSPTGLAGVSGANVLTF
TRBV29-1	NA	TRBJ1-4	NA	TGCAGCGTGACCGGGCCTCATGAAAAACTGTTTTTT	CSVTGPHEKLFF
TRBV5-8	once	TRBJ2-3	NA	TGTGCCAGCAGCTTGGTGGGGGGCCCACCCGGCGATACGCAGTATTTT	CASSLVGGPPGDTQYF
TRBV5-1	NA	TRBJ2-7	TRBD2	TGCGCCAGCAGCCTGGGATCCCTGAGCGGGAGGGGTCTTTACGAGCAGTACTTC	CASSLGSLSGRGLYEQYF
TRBV28	NA	TRBJ1-1	TRBD1	TGTGCCAGCAGTTTCTACAGGGGCTTTAACACTGAAGCTTTCTTT	CASSFYRGFNTEAFF
TRBV7-2	NA	TRBJ2-7	NA	TGTGCCAGCAGCTCCCTAATGGGTGTCCTTACGGGCTCCTACGAGCAGTACTTC	CASSSLMGVLTGSYEQYF
TRBV5-1	NA	TRBJ2-1	NA	TGCGCCAGCGAGGGGGTGGGCTTCGTGGGTGCCTACAATGAGCAGTTCTTC	CASEGVGFVGAYNEQFF
TRBV29-1	NA	TRBJ2-7	TRBD2	TGCAGCGTTGGGGGGCTAGCGGGACTCGAGCAGTACTTC	CSVGGLAGLEQYF
TRBV28	NA	TRBJ1-2	TRBD1	TGTGCCAGCATCCCACAGGGGATACCCTTCTATGGCTACACCTTC	CASIPQGIPFYGYTF
TRBV5-1	NA	TRBJ2-2	NA	TGCGCCAGCAGCTTGGCGGGAGTGGGGGAGCTGTTTTTT	CASSLAGVGELFF
TRBV18	NA	TRBJ2-4	TRBD2	TGTGCCAGCTCACCACTACCGCCTAGCGGGAGGGCCATCAACATTCAGTACTTC	CASSPLPPSGRAINIQYF
TRBV7-9	NA	TRBJ2-5	NA	TGTGCCAGCAGCTCCGGGGCGTACCAAGAGACCCAGTACTTC	CASSSGAYQETQYF
TRBV29-1	NA	TRBJ2-5	TRBD2	TGCAGCCTAACTAGCGGGAGATCGGAGACCCAGTACTTC	CSLTSGRSETQYF